This T cell receptor beta chain was captured by sequencing in a study of cytomegalovirus exposure and HLA in healthy donors. Study-level results: A later analysis linked a missense DCLRE1C variant to TCR beta V- and J-gene trimming.

With 60 Vbeta and 13 Jbeta primers, the PCR was carried out. TCRdb's copy holds only in-frame clones and misses some; the assay was immunoSEQ multiplex PCR. The sample table includes 45,000 to 70,000 clones. In germline, CDR1 is MGHRA, CDR2 YSYEKL. CDR3 size: 14 residues. With 5 bases clipped from V and 6 bases from J, the junction kept 8 bases outside the gene matches. Samples came from healthy bone marrow donors. Regarding this clone: Its specificity is not known.

V usage is TRBV4-1 and J usage is TRBJ2-7; TRBD1 matches at 9 bases. The TCR was taken from a woman aged 25 to 45 in good health and CMV-seropositive. The sample consisted of PBMCs. CDR3 loop: CASSEGTGGSEQYF. Here the CDR3 DNA reads TGCGCCAGCAGCGAAGGAACAGGGGGCAGCGAGCAGTACTTC.